Below, 28 T cell receptor beta chains from the same sample are listed, as sequenced in a study of T cells in Graves' hyperthyroidism and ophthalmopathy. Amplified regions were TCR beta CDR3 sequences from RNA transcripts. Initially, a first-round RT-PCR of the TCR CDR3 employed the HTBI primer set. In TCRdb, the multiplex PCR reads were re-called with MiXCR into one record per CDR3 protein. The sample holds hundreds of thousands of distinct CDR3 sequences, roughly a sixth seen once. The sample taken for sequencing was blood. The receptors originated from a woman aged 40 to 49 with Graves' ophthalmopathy.

This clonotype was seen repeatedly, ten times or more. One junction end disagrees with the germline gene, perhaps due to a read error. This CDR3 is CASSPQARANTGELFF. Written as DNA, the CDR3 is TGTGCCAGCAGCCCCCAGGCAAGGGCGAATACCGGGGAGCTGTTTTTT. The chain employs TRBV3-1 and TRBJ2-2; D is unresolved. The CDR3 spans 16 residues. Germline CDR1 is LGHDT and CDR2 is YNNKEL (reference sequence).

The CDR3 spells CASSQVDASTYEQYF. In nucleotides, the CDR3 is TGTGCCAGCAGCCAAGTCGATGCCAGCACCTACGAGCAGTACTTC. This sequence joins TRBV4-2 and TRBJ2-7; D gene unclear. Trimming shortened V by 1 base and J by 2 bases, and 12 bases separated the two germline ends. The CDR3 spans 15 residues. CDR1 is LGHNA and CDR2 is YNFKEQ in the germline V gene.

This clonotype was seen ten or more times. J is TRBJ2-7 and V is TRBV20-1, with 9 nucleotides matching TRBD2. The CDR3 covers 14 residues. Germline assignment: CDR1 DFQATT and CDR2 SNEGSKA (reference sequence). V shed 4 bases, J shed 7 bases, and the junction held 11 bases outside the gene matches. For the CDR3, the DNA is TGCAGTGCTATGAATAGCGGGGGAACGGGGGAGCAGTACTTC. Its translation: CSAMNSGGTGEQYF.

The V gene is TRBV28, the J gene TRBJ2-7; D gene unclear. In germline, CDR1 is MDHEN, CDR2 SYDVKM. This CDR3 contains 13 residues. The V end lost 4 bases, the J end lost 3 bases, and 10 bases lay between the germline ends. CDR3 coding DNA: TGTGCCAGCAGTTGGGCCCAGGACTACGAGCAGTACTTC. This codes for CASSWAQDYEQYF.

This clonotype was counted only a few times. The chain combines TRBV20-1 with TRBJ2-2, with a possible D match to TRBD2 (5 bases). The CDR3 is 15 amino acids. CDR1 and CDR2 from the germline V gene are DFQATT and SNEGSKA (reference sequence). Trimming took off 2 bases at V and 4 bases at J, with 14 bases between the two ends. CDR3 coding DNA: TGCAGTGCTAGACCCGGACTCCGCAGCACCGGGGAGCTGTTTTTT. Translation gives CSARPGLRSTGELFF.

This clonotype was detected only a few times. V and J are TRBV4-1 and TRBJ1-1; perhaps TRBD1 as D (6 bases). Germline loops: CDR1 MGHRA, CDR2 YSYEKL. Trimming shortened V by 4 bases and J by 4 bases, and 19 bases separated the two germline ends. There are 16 residues in the CDR3. CDR3 amino acids: CASSLFVYRDSTEAFF. CDR3 bases: TGCGCCAGCAGCCTTTTCGTCTACAGGGATAGCACTGAAGCTTTCTTT.

This clonotype has ten or more counts. V usage is TRBV29-1 and J usage is TRBJ2-3; tentatively, D is TRBD2 (5 bases). CDR1 is SQVTM, CDR2 ANQGSEA, per germline. The CDR3 totals 12 residues. The germline V and J ends were trimmed by 4 bases and 3 bases, with 8 bases remaining between them. The CDR3 is CSVGRETDTQYF. CDR3 nucleotide sequence: TGCAGCGTTGGTAGGGAGACAGATACGCAGTATTTT.

This chain links TRBV11-1 with TRBJ2-3; weak D call: TRBD2 (5 bases). The germline gives CDR1 SGHAT, CDR2 FQDESV (reference sequence). This CDR3 has 14 amino acids. V gave up 3 bases and J gave up 6 bases, with 13 bases separating them. The CDR3 nucleotides are TGTGCCAGCAGCTTCGGAGGCGTAAAGGATACGCAGTATTTT. Translated, it gives CASSFGGVKDTQYF.

This clonotype has a handful of counts. The rearrangement links TRBV4-2 to TRBJ1-4, with D possibly matching TRBD1 (6 bases). Trimming took 4 bases from V and 8 from J, leaving 20 bases between them. CDR3 length: 16 amino acids. Germline CDR1 and CDR2: LGHNA and YNFKEQ. This CDR3 is CASSPNPGGLGEKLFF. The CDR3 nucleotides are TGTGCCAGCAGCCCAAACCCCGGGGGGCTCGGAGAAAAACTGTTTTTT.

This clonotype was seen more than once but under ten times. This chain links TRBV6-1 with TRBJ1-4; 9 positions match TRBD1. CDR1 and CDR2 (germline): MNHNS, SASEGT. V lost 6 bases and J lost 8; bases outside the gene matches: 7. This CDR3 spans 14 amino acids. CDR3 bases: TGTGCCAGCAGAGAACAGGGGGCGCGAGAAAAACTGTTTTTT. It specifies CASREQGAREKLFF.

This clonotype came up many times. This chain uses TRBV20-1 with TRBJ2-3; D unclear. The germline gives CDR1 DFQATT, CDR2 SNEGSKA (reference sequence). The CDR3 length is 15 residues. Trimming left V 3 bases short and J 2 bases short, with 15 bases between. CDR3 DNA: TGCAGTGCTAGTTACACCGCCACTTTCACAGATACGCAGTATTTT. Protein: CSASYTATFTDTQYF.

A few counts support this clonotype. The CDR3 here is CASSYLRDPYGYTF. CDR3 sequence (DNA): TGTGCCAGCAGTTACCTTAGGGACCCCTATGGCTACACCTTC. The rearrangement joins TRBV6-5 to TRBJ1-2, with D possibly being TRBD1 (5 bases). The CDR3 is made up of 14 amino acids. V was shortened by 2 bases and J by 4 bases, with 11 bases between the two germline ends. From germline, CDR1 is MNHEY and CDR2 SVGAGI.

Only a few counts were recorded for this clonotype. This chain connects TRBV27 to TRBJ1-1; TRBD1 is a possible D gene (5 bases). The CDR3 contains 15 residues. The V and J ends lost 3 bases and 3 bases respectively, with 14 bases between them. The germline V gene encodes CDR1 MNHEY and CDR2 SMNVEV (reference sequence). CDR3 sequence: CASSFSGRIHTEAFF. CDR3 coding DNA: TGTGCCAGCAGTTTTTCGGGACGGATCCACACTGAAGCTTTCTTT.

This clonotype was seen at least ten times. The rearrangement links TRBV11-2 to TRBJ2-7, with 8 bases matching TRBD1. Trimming took 1 base from V and 6 from J; bases not matched to a gene: 8. This CDR3 is 15 amino acids long. From germline, CDR1 is SGHAT and CDR2 FQNNGV. For the CDR3, the DNA is TGTGCCAGCAGCTTAGTAGAGCAGGGGGCGAGCGAGCAGTACTTC. Its protein is CASSLVEQGASEQYF.

A remark on this clonotype: Given a much more abundant clone one base away, this may be a read error. The genes are TRBV30 and TRBJ2-3, with 10 nucleotides matching TRBD2. The germline V gene has CDR1 GTSNPN and CDR2 SVGIG (reference sequence). The CDR3 contains 15 residues. V was pared by 1 base and J by 4 bases, with 5 bases of the junction left unmatched. Here the CDR3 DNA reads TGTGCCTGGAGTGGAGAGCGGGGGGGCGCAGATACGCAGTATTTT. It translates to CAWSGERGGADTQYF.

This clonotype has more than one count but fewer than ten. The chain employs TRBV30 and TRBJ2-5, with D perhaps TRBD2 (6 bases). Germline CDR1 reads GTSNPN; CDR2 reads SVGIG (reference sequence). Between the trimmed V and J ends, which lost 6 bases and 9 bases, there was a span of 14 bases. The CDR3 consists of 11 residues. CDR3 protein: CACLGGGAQYF. For the CDR3, the DNA is TGTGCCTGCCTGGGTGGAGGGGCCCAGTACTTC.

About this clonotype itself: A much bigger clone sits one base away, suggesting this may be a read error. The gene calls are TRBV30 and TRBJ2-7; D not certain. Trimming removed 1 base from V and 6 bases from J, with 10 bases in between. This CDR3 has 12 residues. Germline lookup yields CDR1 GTSNPN and CDR2 SVGIG (reference sequence). The CDR3 DNA is TGTGCCTGGAGTGGAAACCCACTCGAGCAGTACTTC. As protein: CAWSGNPLEQYF.

Concerning this clonotype itself: A read error may explain this, as a much larger clone is one base away. This rearrangement joins TRBV12-3 or TRBV12-4 to TRBJ2-2; 11 bases agree with TRBD1. The CDR3 length is 16 residues. The CDR3 nucleotides are TGTGCCAGCACCGGACAGGGGGCGGTGAGCACCGGGGGGCTGTTTTTT. Encoded protein: CASTGQGAVSTGGLFF.

The table lists this clonotype with a few counts. The chain has TRBV30 and TRBJ1-1, with 10 bases identical to TRBD1. The V segment lost 6 bases and the J segment 3 bases; nucleotides outside the gene matches: 10. The CDR3 is 15 residues long. CDR1 is GTSNPN and CDR2 is SVGIG in the germline V gene (reference sequence). The CDR3: CACPADRGLDTEAFF. Here the CDR3 DNA reads TGTGCCTGCCCAGCGGACAGGGGGTTGGACACTGAAGCTTTCTTT. Drawing the rest from reference TRBV30 and TRBJ1-1, the complete variable domain is SQTIHQWPATLVQPVGSPLSLECTVEGTSNPNLYWYRQAAGRGLQLLFYSVGIGQISSEVPQNLSASRPQDRQFILSSKKLLLSDSGFYLCACPADRGLDTEAFFGQGTRLTVV.

V usage is TRBV9 and J usage is TRBJ2-3; possibly TRBD2 for D (5 bases). There are 16 residues in the CDR3. Germline values: CDR1 SGDLS, CDR2 YYNGEE. V was shortened by 5 bases and J by 2 bases, with 18 bases between the two germline ends. The DNA for the CDR3 is TGTGCCAGCAGTGAAGGGTTGGCGGGTTTCACAGATACGCAGTATTTT. Translation gives CASSEGLAGFTDTQYF.

In its sample, this clonotype was seen a few times. DNA of the CDR3: TGTGCCAGCAGTTTGGTGTTGGGTCAACCCCAGCATTTT. Its translation is CASSLVLGQPQHF. The chain couples TRBV27 to TRBJ1-5; D not resolved. The CDR3 length is 13 residues. V lost 3 bases to trimming and J lost 10 bases, with 13 bases between them. Germline V gives CDR1 MNHEY, CDR2 SMNVEV (reference sequence).

This clonotype was detected a few times. V gene TRBV7-9 combines with J gene TRBJ1-4; the D is unclear. CDR1 and CDR2 from the germline V gene are SEHNR and FQNEAQ (reference sequence). V dropped 4 bases and J dropped 7 bases, with 13 bases sitting between them. This CDR3 comprises 14 residues. This chain's CDR3 is CASSYGYIGEKLFF. The CDR3 DNA reads as TGTGCCAGCAGCTACGGCTATATCGGTGAAAAACTGTTTTTT.

In this sample, this clonotype turned up many times. The rearrangement uses TRBV28 and TRBJ2-7, with 8 positions matching TRBD1. The CDR3 is made up of 13 amino acids. The germline CDR1 and CDR2 sequences are MDHEN and SYDVKM. With V trimmed by 8 bases and J by 2 bases, 5 bases remained unmatched. For the CDR3, the DNA is TGTGCCAGCCAGACAGGGGAAACCTACGAGCAGTACTTC. It translates to CASQTGETYEQYF.

The chain is built from TRBV4-1 and TRBJ1-4; 7 positions agree with TRBD1. Germline CDR1 MGHRA, CDR2 YSYEKL. V shed 0 bases, J shed 8 bases, and the junction held 12 bases outside the gene matches. CDR3 length: 17 amino acids. This CDR3 reads CASSQETGSRSGEKLFF. The CDR3 coding sequence is TGCGCCAGCAGCCAAGAGACAGGGAGTCGGTCAGGGGAAAAACTGTTTTTT.

This clonotype was detected many times. The V gene is TRBV3-1, the J gene TRBJ2-7; D may correspond to TRBD1 or TRBD2 (6 bases each). Germline-derived CDR1 and CDR2 are LGHDT and YNNKEL (reference sequence). This CDR3 is 16 amino acids long. V lost 2 bases, J lost 0 bases, and 14 bases lay in between. CDR3 nucleotide sequence: TGTGCCAGCAGCCAAAGAGGGGGGTATACCTCCTACGAGCAGTACTTC. It codes for CASSQRGGYTSYEQYF.

This clonotype was found many times. The chain carries TRBV9 and TRBJ2-7; D might be TRBD2 (5 bases). The CDR3 is made up of 14 amino acids. Trimming pared 1 base from V and 4 bases from J, leaving 12 bases between. CDR1 and CDR2 (germline): SGDLS, YYNGEE. The CDR3 nucleotides are TGTGCCAGCAGCGTATCGGGGATTGGGTACGAGCAGTACTTC. Protein: CASSVSGIGYEQYF.

This clonotype was seen many times. This rearrangement joins TRBV7-3 to TRBJ1-4; D may be TRBD1 (5 bases). Trimming left V 1 base short and J 5 bases short, with 11 bases between. Germline CDR1 reads SGHTA; CDR2 reads FQGTGA. The CDR3 consists of 15 residues. The CDR3 spells CASSLSGGSNEKLFF. The CDR3 nucleotides read TGTGCCAGCAGCTTAAGTGGGGGAAGCAATGAAAAACTGTTTTTT.

This clonotype was counted many times. The V and J genes are TRBV2 and TRBJ2-1; perhaps D is TRBD1 or TRBD2 (5 bases each). Trimming removed 8 bases at V and 0 bases at J, with 20 bases between. Per the germline V gene, CDR1 is SNHLY and CDR2 is FYNNEI. The CDR3 is made up of 17 amino acids. Here the CDR3 reads CASGDGPLPSSYNEQFF. In DNA form, the CDR3 reads TGTGCCAGCGGGGACGGCCCTCTCCCGAGCTCCTACAATGAGCAGTTCTTC.